This TCR beta chain was found in a study of T cell responses to AZD1222 COVID-19 vaccine. This clone was observed a handful of times. The CDR3 covers 14 residues. Germline loops: CDR1 SGHVS, CDR2 FQNEAQ. V shed 4 bases and J shed 1 base, with 11 bases lying between them. Sequencing was performed with immunoSEQ multiplex PCR; in TCRdb, only in-frame clones are kept and a portion is missing. The table shows 100,000 or so clones, with 65% to 90% occurring only once. The rearrangement uses TRBV7-8 and TRBJ2-7; no firm D call. Here the sequenced sample was peripheral blood, taken on day 0 of AZD1222 vaccination. The TCR originated in an adult in good health. Written as DNA, the CDR3 is TGTGCCAGCAGCTCCCGTCGGCTATCCTACGAGCAGTACTTC. Protein product: CASSSRRLSYEQYF. Together with reference TRBV7-8 and TRBJ2-7, the CDR3 gives the full variable domain: GAGVSQSPRYKVAKRGQDVALRCDPISGHVSLFWYQQALGQGPEFLTYFQNEAQLDKSGLPSDRFFAERPEGSVSTLKIQRTQQEDSAVYLCASSSRRLSYEQYFGPGTRLTVT.